The clone carrying this TCR beta chain has only a few counts. The antigen is undetermined. This sample is part of a study of T cell repertoires in cytomegalovirus infection. About the research overall: In public TCR beta signatures, there were indications of both CMV infection and matching HLA type. General observations from the study: HLA-C-restricted TCR beta clonotypes specific for CMV led the ex vivo response. Individuals carrying CMV plus the relevant HLA were identified by cumulative frequency of public TCR beta families.

This CDR3 comprises 15 residues. V was cut by 5 bases and J by 5 bases, with 16 bases left in between. TCRdb re-called the reads through MiXCR, storing one row per CDR3 protein. The sample lists about 300,000 distinct CDR3 sequences; about 25% were seen once. This rearrangement joins TRBV12-3 or TRBV12-4 to TRBJ1-5; D is unclear. This receptor was obtained from a human donor in good health (CMV status not recorded). Some clones in this sample may be carry-over from other donors' samples. Sequencing was done on a sample of PBMCs. CDR3 DNA: TGTGCCAGCAGTCCCCCGGCAAACCACTATCAGCCCCAGCATTTT. This translates into CASSPPANHYQPQHF.